A single sample is the source of the 27 T cell receptor beta chains below, sequenced in a study of prognosis after radiotherapy for stage I lung cancer. Two-round multiplex PCR on genomic DNA was the method by which TCR beta CDR3 was amplified. First-round PCR amplification was performed with primers specific to each TRBV and TRBJ gene. Each CDR3 protein gets one entry after TCRdb re-called the multiplex PCR reads with MiXCR. Among 20,000 to 25,000 distinct CDR3 sequences listed, around 45% were seen once. The sample was PBMCs, taken before or after stereotactic body radiation therapy (not recorded which). The source is a donor aged 50 or older with non-small cell lung cancer.

The chain joins TRBV10-3 to TRBJ1-4; tentatively, D is TRBD1 (5 bases). Trimming took 4 bases from V and 3 from J, leaving 9 bases between them. This CDR3 is 14 amino acids long. Germline lookup yields CDR1 ENHRY and CDR2 SYGVKD. The CDR3 reads CAISAGGSNEKLFF. The CDR3 DNA sequence: TGTGCCATCAGTGCTGGGGGTTCTAATGAAAAACTGTTTTTT.

Details on this clonotype: This likely traces to a read error, being one base from a far larger clone. The CDR3 sequence is CARSGLAGGEETQYF. CDR3 nucleotide sequence: TGTGCCAGAAGTGGTCTAGCGGGGGGGGAAGAGACCCAGTACTTC. The genes are TRBV27 and TRBJ2-7; TRBD2 matches 12 bases. The end of the DNA fits TRBJ2-5 better, so the J call may be wrong. This CDR3 region has 15 residues. Germline values: CDR1 MNHEY, CDR2 SMNVEV (reference sequence).

This clonotype was counted ten times or more. This chain uses TRBV24-1 with TRBJ1-5; 9 bases line up with TRBD1. J gave up 0 bases and V 5 bases, and 4 bases lay outside the gene matches. The CDR3 sequence is 16 residues long. Germline-derived CDR1 and CDR2 are KGHDR and SFDVKD. The CDR3 loop reads CATSVGQGYSNQPQHF. CDR3 bases: TGTGCCACCAGTGTCGGACAGGGGTATAGCAATCAGCCCCAGCATTTT.

This clonotype was seen ten or more times. J is TRBJ2-1 and V is TRBV5-4, with 12 bases fitting TRBD1. The trim removed 2 bases at V and 7 bases at J, leaving 4 bases unmatched. The length of the CDR3 is 15 residues. Germline lookup yields CDR1 SGHNT and CDR2 YYREEE (reference sequence). The CDR3 sequence is CASSLGTGGWNEQFF. CDR3 coding DNA: TGTGCCAGCAGCTTAGGGACAGGGGGCTGGAATGAGCAGTTCTTC.

This clonotype was picked up one time. This chain uses TRBV30 with TRBJ1-1; maybe TRBD1 (6 bases). The CDR3 sequence is 13 residues long. CDR1 and CDR2 (germline): GTSNPN, SVGIG (reference sequence). The V and J ends lost 2 bases and 3 bases respectively, with 10 bases between them. The CDR3 nucleotides are TGTGCCTGGAGTTTAACAGGGTACACTGAAGCTTTCTTT. Encoded protein: CAWSLTGYTEAFF.

V usage is TRBV4-2 and J usage is TRBJ1-3; 9 bases are a match to TRBD1. The trim removed 8 bases at V and 4 bases at J, leaving 6 bases unmatched. Germline V lookup: CDR1 LGHNA, CDR2 YNFKEQ. The CDR3 contains 14 residues. Here the CDR3 reads CASSRDRAGNTIYF. The CDR3 coding sequence is TGTGCCAGCTCCCGGGACAGGGCCGGAAACACCATATATTTT.

In regard to this clonotype: A far larger clone is just one base off, so this is likely a read error. The chain is built from TRBV6-8 and TRBJ2-1; D may be TRBD1 (5 bases). The CDR3 totals 15 residues. CDR1 is MNHGY, CDR2 SAAAGT, per germline. Trimming took off 5 bases at V and 2 bases at J, with 13 bases between the two ends. The CDR3 DNA reads TGTGCCAGCAGTGTACTCGTGGGGCCCTACAATGAGCAGTTCTTC. Translating it yields CASSVLVGPYNEQFF.

This clonotype was seen many times. The J gene is TRBJ2-2, the V gene TRBV3-1; TRBD1 aligns across 8 bases. CDR1 and CDR2 from the germline V gene are LGHDT and YNNKEL (reference sequence). Trimming at V came to 5 bases and at J to 6 bases, leaving 11 bases not matched to a gene. This CDR3 region has 16 residues. The CDR3 loop reads CASSSLGQGAAGELFF. CDR3 coding DNA: TGTGCCAGCAGCTCCCTCGGGCAGGGGGCGGCCGGGGAGCTGTTTTTT.

This clonotype was seen ten or more times. The chain couples TRBV4-2 to TRBJ2-7; 8 bases map to TRBD1. The CDR3 extends over 17 amino acids. Germline V gene sequence: CDR1 LGHNA, CDR2 YNFKEQ. Trimming at V came to 2 bases and at J to 4 bases, leaving 13 bases not matched to a gene. This CDR3 is CASSQSPPGQGLYEQYF. The CDR3 DNA reads TGTGCCAGCAGCCAATCCCCTCCCGGACAGGGCTTGTACGAGCAGTACTTC.

By frequency in the sample, this clonotype is medium-sized. The CDR3 region is CATSGNTGELFF. The CDR3 DNA reads TGTGCCACCAGCGGTAACACCGGGGAGCTGTTTTTT. The rearrangement uses TRBV24-1 and TRBJ2-2; D is ambiguous. Between the trimmed V and J ends, which lost 7 bases and 2 bases, there was a span of 4 bases. Germline V gene lookup returns CDR1 KGHDR and CDR2 SFDVKD. This CDR3 is 12 amino acids long.

This chain links TRBV12-3 or TRBV12-4 with TRBJ1-5, with unresolved D. Between the trimmed V and J ends, which lost 5 bases and 4 bases, there was a span of 15 bases. The CDR3 extends over 15 amino acids. This CDR3 is CASSIPGSWNQPQHF. The CDR3 DNA reads as TGTGCCAGCAGTATACCGGGGAGTTGGAATCAGCCCCAGCATTTT.

This clonotype was picked up many times. This chain joins TRBV5-6 and TRBJ1-4; 9 positions agree with TRBD1. With 4 bases clipped from V and 4 bases from J, the junction kept 5 bases outside the gene matches. The CDR3 spans 15 residues. CDR1 and CDR2 from the germline V gene are SGHDT and YYEEEE. As DNA, the CDR3 is TGTGCCAGCAGCACCGGGACAGGGATTAATGAAAAACTGTTTTTT. This gives the protein CASSTGTGINEKLFF.

This chain joins TRBV24-1 and TRBJ1-1; D perhaps matches TRBD1 (6 bases). The CDR3 runs 15 residues. The V end lost 5 bases, the J end lost 4 bases, and 16 bases lay between the germline ends. CDR1 is KGHDR and CDR2 is SFDVKD in the germline V gene. CDR3 protein: CATSAGTGKTTEAFF. In DNA, the CDR3 is TGTGCCACCAGTGCGGGTACAGGGAAGACCACTGAAGCTTTCTTT.

The chain joins TRBV6-1 to TRBJ1-2; 9 bases are a match to TRBD1. Germline V gene data show CDR1 as MNHNS and CDR2 as SASEGT. The CDR3 runs 14 residues. V was pared by 7 bases and J by 10 bases, with 13 bases of the junction left unmatched. This CDR3 reads CASIPGTGRVVYTF. DNA for the CDR3: TGTGCCAGCATCCCCGGGACAGGGCGGGTTGTCTACACCTTC.

By sample share, this clonotype is medium-sized. V is TRBV5-1 and J is TRBJ2-1; D may be TRBD1 or TRBD2 (5 bases each). CDR1 and CDR2 (germline): SGHRS, YFSETQ. CDR3 length equals 12 residues. The V gene lost 0 bases and the J gene lost 10 bases, with 8 bases spanning the gap. The CDR3 region is CASSLVGDEQFF. CDR3 coding DNA: TGCGCCAGCAGCTTGGTAGGGGACGAGCAGTTCTTC.

This clonotype occurred once. The chain is built from TRBV10-3 and TRBJ2-7; D possibly corresponds to TRBD1 (6 bases). Germline V lookup: CDR1 ENHRY, CDR2 SYGVKD. Trimming pared 6 bases from V and 3 bases from J, leaving 9 bases between. The CDR3 consists of 12 residues. The CDR3 DNA follows: TGTGCCATCAGCTTAGGGGGCTACGAGCAGTACTTC. Protein product: CAISLGGYEQYF.

In this sample, this clonotype turned up many times. The chain couples TRBV5-1 to TRBJ2-3; 11 bases agree with TRBD2. The length of the CDR3 is 15 residues. Trimming removed 2 bases from V and 6 bases from J; junction bases left unmatched: 5. Per the germline V gene, CDR1 is SGHRS and CDR2 is YFSETQ. CDR3 protein: CASSFSGGASDTQYF. In DNA, the CDR3 is TGCGCCAGCAGCTTTAGCGGGGGGGCATCTGATACGCAGTATTTT.

In its sample, this clonotype was seen many times. The genes are TRBV7-2 and TRBJ2-3; D is uncertain. The CDR3 length is 16 residues. Trimming shortened V by 4 bases and J by 0 bases, and 14 bases separated the two germline ends. Germline values: CDR1 SGHTA, CDR2 FQGNSA. CDR3 sequence (DNA): TGTGCCAGCAGCTCCGGTAGTAACCCTAGCACAGATACGCAGTATTTT. Protein product: CASSSGSNPSTDTQYF.

The table lists this clonotype with many counts. The chain has TRBV19 and TRBJ1-2; 10 bases fit TRBD1. V dropped 4 bases and J dropped 4; count of bases not matched to a gene: 9. The CDR3 covers 16 residues. Germline V lookup: CDR1 LNHDA, CDR2 SQIVND (reference sequence). CDR3: CASSRQGADSLYGYTF. In DNA, the CDR3 is TGTGCCAGTAGTAGACAGGGGGCGGATTCCCTCTATGGCTACACCTTC.

This clonotype is termed medium-sized. The genes are TRBV6-1 and TRBJ2-2, with 8 bases fitting TRBD2. V dropped 5 bases and J dropped 1; count of bases not matched to a gene: 6. Germline V gives CDR1 MNHNS, CDR2 SASEGT. The CDR3 sequence is 16 residues long. The CDR3: CASSSTSGWNTGELFF. The DNA for the CDR3 is TGTGCCAGCAGTTCCACTAGCGGCTGGAACACCGGGGAGCTGTTTTTT.

V usage is TRBV15 and J usage is TRBJ1-5; the match to TRBD1 covers 8 bases. This CDR3 contains 15 residues. The germline gives CDR1 LNHNV, CDR2 YYDKDF (reference sequence). V gave up 5 bases and J gave up 6 bases; unmatched junction bases: 9. DNA of the CDR3: TGTGCCACCAGCCTCGGACAGGGTGGGGCTCAGCCCCAGCATTTT. Its protein is CATSLGQGGAQPQHF.

This chain links TRBV6-2 or TRBV6-3 with TRBJ2-6, with D perhaps matching TRBD2 (5 bases). Germline CDR1 and CDR2: MNHEY and SVGEGT. The CDR3 has 17 residues. V lost 10 bases and J lost 0, with 19 bases in between. The CDR3 spells CAIGPGNLGSGANVLTF. The CDR3 bases are TGTGCCATAGGCCCGGGGAACTTAGGCTCTGGGGCCAACGTCCTGACTTTC.

This clonotype was detected many times. The rearrangement links TRBV7-2 to TRBJ1-2, with D uncertain. This CDR3 comprises 17 residues. V gave up 4 bases and J gave up 7 bases, with 25 bases separating them. CDR1 is SGHTA and CDR2 is FQGNSA in the germline V gene. The CDR3 sequence is CASSSGSGSARVFGYTF. The CDR3 DNA is TGTGCCAGCAGCTCGGGGAGCGGATCCGCTCGGGTTTTTGGCTACACCTTC.

With regard to this clonotype: Given a far larger clone just one base away, this is likely a sequencing read error. The chain carries TRBV6-9 and TRBJ2-5; 14 bases agree with TRBD2. V trimming: 6 bases; J trimming: 2 bases; junction bases outside the gene matches: 17. Germline V gene data show CDR1 as MNHGY and CDR2 as SVAAGI. This CDR3 region has 20 residues. The CDR3 DNA follows: TGTGCCAGCAGCCGGGGACTAGCGGGAGTCCCCGGGTATCGGCAAGAGACCCAGTACTTC. Its protein is CASSRGLAGVPGYRQETQYF.

In its sample, this clonotype was seen many times. The chain employs TRBV18 and TRBJ2-7; 9 bases map to TRBD1. V gave up 3 bases and J gave up 7 bases; unmatched junction bases: 13. Germline lookup yields CDR1 KGHSH and CDR2 LQKENI. This CDR3 has 16 amino acids. CDR3: CASSPPTGTGWKEQYF. Written as DNA, the CDR3 is TGTGCCAGCTCACCGCCCACCGGGACAGGGTGGAAAGAGCAGTACTTC.

This clonotype was seen only a few times. Germline is not matched at one junction end, which may reflect a read error. The chain is built from TRBV18 and TRBJ2-7, with 10 bases that match TRBD1. Germline CDR1 reads KGHSH; CDR2 reads LQKENI. The CDR3 sequence is 15 residues long. In DNA, the CDR3 is TGTGCCAACTCACCGGCGGGGACAGGGGTGGTCGAGCAGTACTTC. Translated: CANSPAGTGVVEQYF.

This clonotype was seen ten or more times. V and J are TRBV7-6 and TRBJ2-5; no clear D gene. The CDR3 is made up of 12 amino acids. Germline V gene data show CDR1 as SGHVS and CDR2 as FNYEAQ. Deletions cut 1 base from V and 9 bases from J, with 9 bases between. CDR3 in amino acids: CASSLGSGPQYF. In DNA form, the CDR3 reads TGTGCCAGCAGCTTAGGGTCCGGGCCCCAGTACTTC.